The next 4 T cell receptor beta chains were all read from a single sample in a study of human CD4 T cells and Enterobacteriaceae. TCRdb keeps only in-frame clones here, not all; method: immunoSEQ multiplex PCR. The table lists under 35,000 clones, approximately 80% of them singletons, with around 1.7% in the top ten. Memory CD4+ T cells were sorted as all CD4+ cells except CD45RA+CCR7+CD95- naive cells, over 95% pure. The material sequenced was memory CD4+ T cells from blood. These receptor sequences come from a human donor in good health.

The genes are TRBV2 and TRBJ2-7, with 8 bases matching TRBD2. Trimming at V came to 6 bases and at J to 7 bases, leaving 14 bases not matched to a gene. This CDR3 region has 15 residues. In germline, CDR1 is SNHLY, CDR2 FYNNEI. CDR3 amino acids: CASSNGLAQDKEQYF. In DNA, the CDR3 is TGTGCCAGCAGCAACGGACTAGCCCAGGACAAGGAGCAGTACTTC. The variable domain in full, completed from reference TRBV2 and TRBJ2-7, reads EPEVTQTPSHQVTQMGQEVILRCVPISNHLYFYWYRQILGQKVEFLVSFYNNEISEKSEIFDDQFSVERPDGSNFTLKIRSTKLEDSAMYFCASSNGLAQDKEQYFGPGTRLTVT.

The gene calls are TRBV7-2 and TRBJ2-7, with 11 nucleotides matching TRBD1. The CDR3 sequence is 16 residues long. From germline, CDR1 is SGHTA and CDR2 FQGNSA. V was pared by 0 bases and J by 3 bases, with 4 bases of the junction left unmatched. This chain's CDR3 is CASSLAMGTGGYEQYF. The CDR3 nucleotides are TGTGCCAGCAGCTTAGCGATGGGGACAGGGGGCTACGAGCAGTACTTC.

This chain links TRBV29-1 with TRBJ1-2; 7 nucleotides agree with TRBD1. There are 12 residues in the CDR3. The germline gives CDR1 SQVTM, CDR2 ANQGSEA. J gave up 1 base and V 5 bases, and 1 base lay outside the gene matches. CDR3 residues: CSVYRGNYGYTF. In DNA, the CDR3 is TGCAGCGTTTACAGGGGTAACTATGGCTACACCTTC. Filled out from reference TRBV29-1 and TRBJ1-2, the complete variable domain reads SAVISQKPSRDICQRGTSLTIQCQVDSQVTMMFWYRQQPGQSLTLIATANQGSEATYESGFVIDKFPISRPNLTFSTLTVSNMSPEDSSIYLCSVYRGNYGYTFGSGTRLTVV.

The rearrangement links TRBV6-1 to TRBJ2-5; 7 nucleotides line up with TRBD1. The trim removed 6 bases at V and 2 bases at J, leaving 9 bases unmatched. In germline, CDR1 is MNHNS, CDR2 SASEGT. The CDR3 length is 15 residues. CDR3 in amino acids: CASSPPTGNQETQYF. CDR3 DNA sequence: TGTGCCAGCAGCCCTCCGACAGGGAATCAAGAGACCCAGTACTTC.